The 19 T cell receptor beta chains in this list originate from one sample, sequenced in a study of T cells after yellow fever vaccination. TCRdb re-analysed the 5' RACE reads in MiXCR, keeping a single row per CDR3 protein. The table lists about 580,000 distinct CDR3 sequences, about a sixth of them singletons. Sequencing used PBMCs, obtained 5 to 6 days after the first yellow fever vaccination. These receptors were collected from a man younger than 35 who received the YFV17D yellow fever vaccine.

This clonotype was counted a few times. This chain joins TRBV21-1 and TRBJ2-3; TRBD2 was called by the table and not checked on the DNA. TRBV21-1 has pseudogene status. The CDR3 loop spans 12 amino acids. CDR3 nucleotide sequence: TGTGCCAGCAGCAAGATCGGGCGGGCGCAGTATTTT. This translates into CASSKIGRAQYF.

The chain uses TRBV5-6 and TRBJ2-7, with D maybe TRBD2 (6 bases). CDR1 SGHDT and CDR2 YYEEEE come from the germline V gene. CDR3 length: 12 residues. The V and J ends lost 5 bases and 6 bases respectively, with 12 bases between them. The DNA for the CDR3 is TGTGCCAGCAGTTTTGGTAGCGGCGAGCAGTACGTC. This codes for CASSFGSGEQYV.

This clonotype was observed a handful of times. Written as DNA, the CDR3 is TGTGCCAGCAGGGTAAGGCCAGGCCGATCCTACGAGCAGTACTTC. Its translation is CASRVRPGRSYEQYF. The V gene is TRBV27, the J gene TRBJ2-7; D is unclear. This CDR3 region has 15 residues. Germline V lookup: CDR1 MNHEY, CDR2 SMNVEV (reference sequence). V lost 6 bases to trimming and J lost 1 base, with 16 bases between them.

This clonotype was detected a few times. V and J are TRBV18 and TRBJ2-1; D remains unclear. The V end lost 2 bases, the J end lost 9 bases, and 8 bases lay between the germline ends. CDR1 and CDR2 from the germline V gene are KGHSH and LQKENI. CDR3 size: 12 residues. The CDR3 DNA follows: TGTGCCAGCTCACCAGAACGCGGTGAGCAGTTCTTC. Residues: CASSPERGEQFF.

This clonotype was detected only a few times. The chain combines TRBV10-3 with TRBJ2-7; unclear D gene. Germline values: CDR1 ENHRY, CDR2 SYGVKD. The CDR3 is 12 amino acids. The V end was cut by 2 bases, the J end by 5 bases, with 7 bases between. The CDR3 is CAISERVDEQYF. The CDR3 DNA follows: TGTGCCATCAGTGAGAGGGTCGACGAGCAGTACTTC.

This clonotype turned up a few times. The rearrangement joins TRBV5-8 to TRBJ2-2, with D perhaps matching TRBD2 (6 bases). The germline V gene encodes CDR1 SGHTS and CDR2 YDEGEE. The germline V and J ends were trimmed by 8 bases and 5 bases, with 16 bases remaining between them. There are 14 residues in the CDR3. The CDR3 DNA follows: TGTGCCAGGTCACTAGCCCCGGGGACCGGGGAGCTGTTTTTT. Protein product: CARSLAPGTGELFF.

This clonotype appeared a few times. The chain carries TRBV20-1 and TRBJ2-4; the match to TRBD1 covers 11 bases. Trimming cost V 3 bases and J 8 bases; bases outside gene matches: 6. The germline gives CDR1 DFQATT, CDR2 SNEGSKA (reference sequence). CDR3 length equals 14 residues. The CDR3 loop is CSARAGQGVDIQYF. In DNA form, the CDR3 reads TGCAGTGCTAGGGCGGGACAGGGGGTAGACATTCAGTACTTC.

At least ten counts were recorded for this clonotype. The V and J genes are TRBV28 and TRBJ2-3; unclear D gene. Between the trimmed V and J ends, which lost 2 bases and 0 bases, there was a span of 6 bases. This CDR3 spans 14 amino acids. The germline V gene has CDR1 MDHEN and CDR2 SYDVKM. The CDR3 spells CASSLEPSTDTQYF. CDR3 coding DNA: TGTGCCAGCAGTTTAGAACCCAGCACAGATACGCAGTATTTT.

The sample holds a few counts of this clonotype. The rearrangement links TRBV7-9 to TRBJ1-4, with D possibly TRBD1 on 6 matching bases. The V end lost 4 bases, the J end lost 7 bases, and 13 bases lay between the germline ends. There are 14 residues in the CDR3. Germline V gene data show CDR1 as SEHNR and CDR2 as FQNEAQ (reference sequence). CDR3 sequence: CASSSPGHLEKLFF. CDR3 in DNA: TGTGCCAGCAGCTCCCCGGGACATCTTGAAAAACTGTTTTTT. The variable domain in full, completed from reference TRBV7-9 and TRBJ1-4, reads DTGVSQNPRHKITKRGQNVTFRCDPISEHNRLYWYRQTLGQGPEFLTYFQNEAQLEKSRLLSDRFSAERPKGSFSTLEIQRTEQGDSAMYLCASSSPGHLEKLFFGSGTQLSVL.

This rearrangement joins TRBV29-1 to TRBJ2-7, with D perhaps TRBD2 (6 bases). This CDR3 contains 14 residues. CDR1 and CDR2 from the germline V gene are SQVTM and ANQGSEA. V shed 3 bases and J shed 5 bases, with 17 bases lying between them. As DNA, the CDR3 is TGCAGCGTTGAGGCGGGGCCTACCCTCGACGAGCAGTACTTC. Translating it yields CSVEAGPTLDEQYF.

V is TRBV4-3 and J is TRBJ2-7; 8 bases align to TRBD1. V lost 4 bases, J lost 3 bases, and 5 bases stayed unmatched. This CDR3 has 14 residues. In germline, CDR1 is LGHNA, CDR2 YSLEER. The CDR3 nucleotides read TGCGCCAGCAGCCTAAGGACAGGGCACTACGAGCAGTACGTC. Its protein product is CASSLRTGHYEQYV.

The chain links TRBV5-1 to TRBJ1-6, with TRBD1 identical over 7 bases. Unmatched junction bases numbered 11, after V lost 4 bases and J lost 10 bases. The CDR3 loop spans 15 amino acids. The germline CDR1 and CDR2 sequences are SGHRS and YFSETQ. The chain's CDR3 is CASSLGTVFSSPLHF. CDR3 sequence (DNA): TGCGCCAGCAGCCTGGGGACAGTCTTCAGCTCACCCCTCCACTTT.

This clonotype was observed at least ten times. The chain uses TRBV7-8 and TRBJ1-1, with D tentatively TRBD1 (5 bases). The V end lost 4 bases, the J end lost 3 bases, and 15 bases lay between the germline ends. The length of the CDR3 is 15 residues. Germline loops: CDR1 SGHVS, CDR2 FQNEAQ. The CDR3 region is CASSSPQVPYTEAFF. The CDR3 DNA is TGTGCCAGCAGCTCCCCACAGGTACCGTACACTGAAGCTTTCTTT.

This clonotype turned up a few times. The V gene is TRBV24-1, the J gene TRBJ2-2; D gene uncertain. V dropped 7 bases and J dropped 4 bases, with 6 bases sitting between them. The CDR3 totals 12 residues. In germline, CDR1 is KGHDR, CDR2 SFDVKD. The CDR3 DNA follows: TGTGCCACCAGCCAGCTCACCGGGGAGCTGTTTTTT. Amino acid sequence: CATSQLTGELFF.

This clonotype was found many times. The rearrangement uses TRBV5-1 and TRBJ2-7, with 8 bases lining up with TRBD1. The CDR3 covers 15 residues. The germline V gene encodes CDR1 SGHRS and CDR2 YFSETQ. V dropped 0 bases and J dropped 3; count of bases not matched to a gene: 5. The CDR3 sequence: CASSLGGQGHYEQYV. The DNA for the CDR3 is TGCGCCAGCAGCTTGGGTGGACAGGGCCACTACGAGCAGTACGTC.

This clonotype was seen a handful of times. The chain has TRBV18 and TRBJ2-7, with D possibly matching TRBD2 (6 bases). CDR3 length: 16 residues. Trimming left V 3 bases short and J 7 bases short, with 22 bases between. Germline loops: CDR1 KGHSH, CDR2 LQKENI. The CDR3, as DNA: TGTGCCAGCTCACCCGGGTCGGAGGGGCTCGCGGGTGAGCAGTACGTC. Its protein product is CASSPGSEGLAGEQYV.

The V call is TRBV19, the J call TRBJ1-1; D is ambiguous. The CDR3 extends over 13 amino acids. Germline CDR1 LNHDA, CDR2 SQIVND (reference sequence). The V end was cut by 1 base, the J end by 6 bases, with 9 bases between. CDR3 in DNA: TGTGCCAGTAGTATAGGGGGTTTCCCTGAAGCTTTCTTT. Its protein product is CASSIGGFPEAFF.

A single count supports this clonotype. A much larger clone lies one base from this, so it may be a read error. The chain carries TRBV7-6 and TRBJ1-3; no definite D call. Trimming removed 5 bases from V and 0 bases from J, with 8 bases in between. The V gene's germline CDR1 is SGHVS and CDR2 FNYEAQ. There are 14 residues in the CDR3. CDR3: CASSTPSSGNTIYF. For the CDR3, the DNA is TGTGCCAGCAGCACGCCGAGCTCTGGAAACACCATATATTTT.

The genes are TRBV4-3 and TRBJ1-6, with D unclear. Trimming shortened V by 2 bases and J by 6 bases, and 11 bases separated the two germline ends. There are 15 residues in the CDR3. CDR1 is LGHNA and CDR2 is YSLEER in the germline V gene. CDR3 amino acids: CASSQSGVVNSPLHF. Here the CDR3 DNA reads TGCGCCAGCAGCCAATCGGGTGTCGTTAATTCACCCCTCCACTTT.